This T cell receptor (beta chain) came from a study of identical twins (dated by TCRdb to between 2015 and 2016). For the study in its entirety: The study deep-sequenced TCR alpha and beta repertoires from monozygotic twins, unrelated adults of various ages and cord blood to test whether fetal clonotypes persist. To rule out contamination, the twin experiments were replicated at different times with different library preparation protocols.

Receptor amplification or capture employed 5' RACE. The reads were generated on an Illumina HiSeq 2000. Template switching introduced a universal primer binding site; the final cDNA contained a unique molecular identifier, enabling accurate counting of TCR cDNA molecules. Specific primers in the conserved constant-segment region were used to synthesize first-strand cDNA for TCR alpha and beta chains. To control for contamination, every cDNA library was double barcoded, receiving both a SMART-Mk sample barcode and Illumina barcodes. TruSeq adapter sequences, together with Illumina sample barcodes, were added in two successive PCR steps. The TCR alpha and beta cDNA libraries were sequenced on the Illumina HiSeq platform using custom primers. For the original study's pipeline: Unique molecular identifiers were extracted from raw reads with MiGEC, and CDR3 positions were determined with MiXCR. Recombination models were inferred per individual with the repgenHMM and IGoR tools using an EM algorithm. Shared clonotypes were analyzed with the tcR package in R, and sharing was normalized by the product of cloneset sizes. Out-of-frame nonproductive sequences were analyzed to study raw recombination free of thymic and clonal selection effects. TCRdb reprocessed the public reads (quality trimming at Q25 with fastp, clone calling with MiXCR) and kept in-frame beta chains. Here each entry gathers all rows of one CDR3 protein and keeps the most common genes and DNA. TCRdb assigned the V and J calls; the authors' analysis was not used. This sample comprises 350,000 to 600,000 distinct CDR3 sequences, 12% to 15% of them detected only once. The top ten clones comprise more than 0.5% of the sample.

This clonotype was observed at least ten times. Which antigen it targets is not known. No clone much larger than this one lies a single base away; base qualities are absent. The germline V gene (reference sequence) provides CDR1 DFQATT and CDR2 SNEGSKA. The CDR3 numbers 15 residues from cysteine through phenylalanine. Just the 45-base CDR3 DNA is kept, in frame starting at base 1. From V the trimming removes 3 bases and from J it removes 0 bases, while the gene matches leave 5 bases of the junction unaccounted for. General study outcomes and caveats: Out-of-frame TCR alpha sharing in monozygotic twins was systematically underestimated by recombination models, whereas sharing between unrelated individuals was in agreement with the recombination models. A weaker excess of twin sharing was found in beta out-of-frame sequences because the signal-to-noise ratio was lowered by fewer shared sequences. Zero-insertion analyses could be partly confounded by invariant T cells such as MAIT and iNKT, although diverse VJ usage argued against such confounding for most clonotypes. Fewer insertions were carried by abundant cord blood beta clonotypes; a weaker similar trend was observed in young adult naive repertoires, while no such trend was observed in memory repertoires. Compared with coincidental sharing between unrelated individuals, an excess of low generation-probability sequences was observed among out-of-frame TCR alpha sequences shared between twins. Because the same donors could not be followed over many years, conclusions were based on cross-sectional statistical analysis.

Every donor was a healthy Caucasian. The twin cohort consisted of three pairs of female monozygotic twins, all aged roughly 18 to 30 years. Positive isolation kits from Invitrogen were used to isolate CD4+ and CD8+ T cell populations. The same sample was also studied in work on yellow fever vaccine responses in identical twins. As described in the second report: According to the authors, the vaccine-induced T cell response in identical twins seemed to be partly convergent and partly specific to each individual. In the study, vaccine-responding T cell clones were precisely tracked in identical twins.

This chain joins TRBV20-1 to TRBJ2-7; 10 middle bases align to TRBD2. The sequenced sample was CD4+ T cells sorted from blood. The sequence was collected from a woman aged 18-29 years in good health. The nucleotides read TGCAGTGCTAGCATTCTAGCGGGGGTCTCCTACGAGCAGTACTTC. This sequence encodes CSASILAGVSYEQYF.